These 28 T cell receptor beta chains were sequenced from one sample in a study of blood T cell repertoires in COVID-19. The assay was immunoSEQ multiplex PCR, and TCRdb's table has in-frame clones only and misses some. Counted here are hundreds of thousands of clones, about 83% occurring once; the ten biggest clones make up 8% to 9.5%. The sequenced sample consisted of peripheral blood. The receptors come from a woman aged 50 to 65 who had recovered from COVID-19.

The genes are TRBV7-6 and TRBJ2-7; the D gene is possibly TRBD1 (6 bases). V was pared by 0 bases and J by 5 bases, with 14 bases between. Germline V gene sequence: CDR1 SGHVS, CDR2 FNYEAQ. The CDR3 extends over 15 amino acids. CDR3 sequence: CASSLAAGVIDEQYF. The CDR3 coding sequence is TGTGCCAGCAGCTTAGCGGCAGGGGTAATCGACGAGCAGTACTTC. Based on the CDR3 plus reference TRBV7-6 and TRBJ2-7, the full variable domain is GAGVSQSPRYKVTKRGQDVALRCDPISGHVSLYWYRQALGQGPEFLTYFNYEAQQDKSGLPNDRFSAERPEGSISTLTIQRTEQRDSAMYRCASSLAAGVIDEQYFGPGTRLTVT.

In its sample, this clone was seen once. This chain connects TRBV7-9 to TRBJ2-7, with TRBD1 as a possible D gene (6 bases). CDR1 is SEHNR and CDR2 is FQNEAQ in the germline V gene (reference sequence). The CDR3 extends over 15 amino acids. V gave up 5 bases and J gave up 0 bases, with 14 bases separating them. The CDR3 region has the DNA TGTGCCAGCAGCCCCCGGACAGCATTCTCCTACGAGCAGTACTTC. Translating gives CASSPRTAFSYEQYF.

The chain joins TRBV5-4 to TRBJ2-3; 8 bases line up with TRBD2. The CDR3 totals 16 residues. The germline V gene has CDR1 SGHNT and CDR2 YYREEE (reference sequence). V trimming: 0 bases; J trimming: 3 bases; junction bases outside the gene matches: 6. This CDR3 reads CASSLAAGGKTDTQYF. CDR3 coding DNA: TGTGCCAGCAGCTTGGCGGCGGGGGGAAAGACAGATACGCAGTATTTT.

The V call is TRBV4-2, the J call TRBJ2-7; 14 nucleotides line up with TRBD2. Germline V lookup: CDR1 LGHNA, CDR2 YNFKEQ. V trimming: 0 bases; J trimming: 4 bases; junction bases outside the gene matches: 2. This CDR3 is built from 16 residues. The CDR3 loop reads CASSQDGLAGGYEQYF. Here the CDR3 DNA reads TGTGCCAGCAGCCAAGATGGACTAGCGGGAGGTTACGAGCAGTACTTC.

The CDR3 here is CASSYSGTSGVSQYF. DNA of the CDR3: TGTGCCAGCAGTTACTCCGGGACTAGCGGGGTCTCGCAGTATTTT. The chain has TRBV6-2 or TRBV6-3 and TRBJ2-3; 13 bases are shared with TRBD2. Germline V gene data show CDR1 as MNHEY and CDR2 as SVGEGT. CDR3 length equals 15 residues. The trim removed 0 bases at V and 10 bases at J, leaving 4 bases unmatched.

On this clone: In the same sample, other DNA sequences code for this CDR3. The V call is TRBV18, the J call TRBJ1-2; D is undetermined. Trimming removed 0 bases from V and 0 bases from J, with 5 bases in between. There are 14 residues in the CDR3. The germline V gene has CDR1 KGHSH and CDR2 LQKENI. CDR3 DNA: TGTGCCAGCTCACCACCGAGTGCTAACTATGGCTACACCTTC. It yields the protein CASSPPSANYGYTF.

This chain connects TRBV14 to TRBJ2-2; no clear D gene. Trimming took off 1 base at V and 7 bases at J, with 7 bases between the two ends. Germline CDR1 SGHDN, CDR2 FVKESK. CDR3 length: 13 amino acids. The CDR3 sequence: CASSQVNGGELFF. CDR3 sequence (DNA): TGTGCCAGCAGCCAAGTGAACGGCGGGGAGCTGTTTTTT.

In its sample, this clone was seen a few times. The chain couples TRBV7-2 to TRBJ1-2, with D possibly matching TRBD1 (5 bases). Between the trimmed V and J ends, which lost 2 bases and 6 bases, there was a span of 13 bases. Germline V lookup: CDR1 SGHTA, CDR2 FQGNSA. This CDR3 has 14 residues. The CDR3 sequence is CASSLIGQGHGYTF. For the CDR3, the DNA is TGTGCCAGCAGCTTAATTGGGCAGGGCCATGGCTACACCTTC.

This clone was seen just once. V is TRBV6-5 and J is TRBJ2-1; TRBD2 aligns across 10 bases. Germline CDR1 MNHEY, CDR2 SVGAGI. The CDR3 sequence is 13 residues long. The V gene end was trimmed by 8 bases and the J gene end by 7 bases; junction bases not matched to a gene: 5. The CDR3 nucleotides are TGTGCCAGCCAGCGGGGGGGGGTAAATGAGCAGTTCTTC. Protein sequence: CASQRGGVNEQFF.

This chain joins TRBV28 and TRBJ2-7; the match to TRBD2 covers 9 bases. The V gene's germline CDR1 is MDHEN and CDR2 SYDVKM. With V trimmed by 5 bases and J by 3 bases, 8 bases remained unmatched. The CDR3 covers 15 residues. CDR3 protein: CASSPSSGEGYEQYF. As DNA, the CDR3 is TGTGCCAGCAGTCCCTCTAGCGGGGAGGGCTACGAGCAGTACTTC.

V and J are TRBV3-1 (or the pseudogene TRBV3-2) and TRBJ2-6, with 9 nucleotides matching TRBD1. V was pared by 4 bases and J by 0 bases, with 16 bases of the junction left unmatched. The CDR3 runs to 21 residues. Germline-derived CDR1 and CDR2 are LGHDT and YNNKEL (reference sequence). CDR3 sequence: CASSLTDFLGDRVSGANVLTF. The CDR3 coding sequence is TGTGCCAGCAGCCTAACCGACTTTCTAGGGGACAGGGTCTCTGGGGCCAACGTCCTGACTTTC.

The CDR3 protein is CASSARDLASYEQFF. The CDR3 DNA reads as TGTGCCAGTAGTGCCCGGGATTTAGCTAGCTATGAGCAGTTCTTC. This chain connects TRBV19 to TRBJ2-1; D is perhaps TRBD2 (5 bases). Trimming shortened V by 5 bases and J by 8 bases, and 19 bases separated the two germline ends. The CDR3 runs 15 residues. The germline CDR1 and CDR2 sequences are LNHDA and SQIVND (reference sequence).

The chain joins TRBV28 to TRBJ2-7; D is possibly TRBD1 (5 bases). Per germline, CDR1 MDHEN and CDR2 SYDVKM. The CDR3 is 15 residues long. The germline V and J ends were trimmed by 2 bases and 2 bases, with 13 bases remaining between them. The CDR3 nucleotides are TGTGCCAGCAGTTTACCTACAGGAAACCCCTACGAGCAGTACTTC. Translating it yields CASSLPTGNPYEQYF. Complete variable domain (other parts from reference TRBV28 and TRBJ2-7): DVKVTQSSRYLVKRTGEKVFLECVQDMDHENMFWYRQDPGLGLRLIYFSYDVKMKEKGDIPEGYSVSREKKERFSLILESASTNQTSMYLCASSLPTGNPYEQYFGPGTRLTVT.

CDR3 region: CASSYYRIETQYF. The DNA for the CDR3 is TGTGCCAGCAGTTACTACAGGATTGAGACCCAGTACTTC. This sequence joins TRBV6-2 or TRBV6-3 and TRBJ2-5; tentative D call: TRBD1 (5 bases). Germline V lookup: CDR1 MNHEY, CDR2 SVGEGT. The CDR3 contains 13 residues. Trimming removed 1 base from V and 5 bases from J, with 8 bases in between.

This sequence joins TRBV28 and TRBJ2-1; 8 bases are shared with TRBD1. The germline CDR1 and CDR2 sequences are MDHEN and SYDVKM. V lost 3 bases to trimming and J lost 10 bases; unmatched junction nucleotides: 5. The CDR3 is 13 residues long. CDR3 region: CASSFEGDREQFF. The CDR3 DNA reads TGTGCCAGCAGTTTCGAGGGGGACAGGGAGCAGTTCTTC. The variable domain in full, completed from reference TRBV28 and TRBJ2-1, reads DVKVTQSSRYLVKRTGEKVFLECVQDMDHENMFWYRQDPGLGLRLIYFSYDVKMKEKGDIPEGYSVSREKKERFSLILESASTNQTSMYLCASSFEGDREQFFGPGTRLTVL.

This clone was seen more than once but under ten times. The J gene is TRBJ2-5, the V gene TRBV5-1, with D maybe TRBD1 (6 bases). CDR3 length: 15 residues. In germline, CDR1 is SGHRS, CDR2 YFSETQ. V was trimmed by 0 bases and J by 3 bases, leaving 12 bases between them. DNA for the CDR3: TGCGCCAGCAGCTTGGGTGGGGCAGGGGAAGAGACCCAGTACTTC. The encoded protein is CASSLGGAGEETQYF. Full variable domain (rest looked up from reference TRBV5-1 and TRBJ2-5): KAGVTQTPRYLIKTRGQQVTLSCSPISGHRSVSWYQQTPGQGLQFLFEYFSETQRNKGNFPGRFSGRQFSNSRSEMNVSTLELGDSALYLCASSLGGAGEETQYFGPGTRLLVL.

This clone has only a few counts. The chain couples TRBV5-1 to TRBJ2-1; 11 bases align to TRBD2. V gave up 0 bases and J gave up 4 bases; unmatched junction bases: 0. This CDR3 has 15 amino acids. Germline values: CDR1 SGHRS, CDR2 YFSETQ. CDR3 sequence (DNA): TGCGCCAGCAGCTTGGGGACTAGCGGGTACAATGAGCAGTTCTTC. This codes for CASSLGTSGYNEQFF.

The chain joins TRBV7-2 to TRBJ2-5; 7 nucleotides match TRBD1. The CDR3 is 15 residues long. Germline values: CDR1 SGHTA, CDR2 FQGNSA. Unmatched junction bases numbered 4, after V lost 1 base and J lost 2 bases. The CDR3 DNA reads TGTGCCAGCAGCTTAGTAGGGACAGCGCAAGAGACCCAGTACTTC. It specifies CASSLVGTAQETQYF.

This clone was detected only a few times. This chain uses TRBV30 with TRBJ2-7, with a possible D match to TRBD2 (6 bases). CDR3 length equals 12 residues. V lost 8 bases and J lost 3, with 14 bases in between. The germline V gene encodes CDR1 GTSNPN and CDR2 SVGIG (reference sequence). Here the CDR3 DNA reads TGTGCCATGGGGGGTGGAGGCTACGAGCAGTACTTC. This encodes CAMGGGGYEQYF.

The chain carries TRBV7-9 and TRBJ1-3, with D possibly TRBD1 on 5 matching bases. Trimming pared 8 bases from V and 0 bases from J, leaving 14 bases between. Germline CDR1 and CDR2: SEHNR and FQNEAQ (reference sequence). The CDR3 runs to 15 residues. Written as DNA, the CDR3 is TGTGCCAGCCCGGACACCACGAGCTCTGGAAACACCATATATTTT. Amino acids: CASPDTTSSGNTIYF.

This rearrangement joins TRBV19 to TRBJ2-5, with D tentatively TRBD2 (6 bases). In germline, CDR1 is LNHDA, CDR2 SQIVND (reference sequence). Deletions cut 1 base from V and 1 base from J, with 10 bases between. This CDR3 is built from 15 residues. DNA for the CDR3: TGTGCCAGTAGTATAGGACCGGGAGCCCAAGAGACCCAGTACTTC. This gives the protein CASSIGPGAQETQYF.

This chain connects TRBV28 to TRBJ1-2, with 10 bases lining up with TRBD1. Trimming at V came to 8 bases and at J to 8 bases, leaving 5 bases not matched to a gene. The germline V gene encodes CDR1 MDHEN and CDR2 SYDVKM. The CDR3 is made up of 12 amino acids. This chain's CDR3 is CASRTGGGGYTF. The CDR3, as DNA: TGTGCCAGCCGGACAGGGGGAGGGGGCTACACCTTC.

The chain combines TRBV6-2 or TRBV6-3 with TRBJ2-7; the match to TRBD1 covers 7 bases. Trimming removed 5 bases from V and 7 bases from J; junction bases left unmatched: 11. There are 14 residues in the CDR3. Germline V gene sequence: CDR1 MNHEY, CDR2 SVGEGT. CDR3 nucleotide sequence: TGTGCCAGCAGTCCCTCAGTCCCGGGACAGGAGCAGTACTTC. Protein sequence: CASSPSVPGQEQYF.

The chain carries TRBV29-1 and TRBJ1-2, with a weak D call TRBD1 (6 bases). Trimming took 3 bases from V and 4 from J, leaving 18 bases between them. The germline V gene encodes CDR1 SQVTM and CDR2 ANQGSEA. This CDR3 spans 15 amino acids. The DNA for the CDR3 is TGCAGCGTTGAGCGTTACAGGGCTTTAGGCTATGGCTACACCTTC. Translation gives CSVERYRALGYGYTF. Variable domain in full (rest from reference TRBV29-1 and TRBJ1-2): SAVISQKPSRDICQRGTSLTIQCQVDSQVTMMFWYRQQPGQSLTLIATANQGSEATYESGFVIDKFPISRPNLTFSTLTVSNMSPEDSSIYLCSVERYRALGYGYTFGSGTRLTVV.

CDR3 loop: CASRAELNTGELFF. DNA for the CDR3: TGTGCCAGTAGGGCAGAATTGAACACCGGGGAGCTGTTTTTT. The V and J genes are TRBV19 and TRBJ2-2; D remains ambiguous. Germline CDR1 and CDR2: LNHDA and SQIVND (reference sequence). This CDR3 region has 14 residues. Trimming stripped 6 bases from V and 1 base from J, with 9 bases between.

V usage is TRBV7-2 and J usage is TRBJ2-1; 12 bases match TRBD2. Trimming at V came to 5 bases and at J to 4 bases, leaving 6 bases not matched to a gene. The CDR3 covers 16 residues. The germline V gene encodes CDR1 SGHTA and CDR2 FQGNSA. The CDR3 region has the DNA TGTGCCAGCAGCGCTCTAGCGGGAGGGGTTTACAATGAGCAGTTCTTC. Protein: CASSALAGGVYNEQFF.

CDR3 sequence (DNA): TGTGCCAGTAGTATAGCTGTTTCGGGTCGTAACACCGGGGAGCTGTTTTTT. Translating gives CASSIAVSGRNTGELFF. The V gene is TRBV19, the J gene TRBJ2-2, with D hard to call. From germline, CDR1 is LNHDA and CDR2 SQIVND (reference sequence). The CDR3 loop spans 17 amino acids. With 1 base removed from V and 2 bases from J, the gap between germline ends came to 14 bases.

About this clone: Germline is not matched at one junction end, which may reflect a read error. The V gene is TRBV5-1, the J gene TRBJ2-3, with 7 bases fitting TRBD2. This CDR3 spans 14 amino acids. Germline V gene data show CDR1 as SGHRS and CDR2 as YFSETQ. The CDR3 DNA sequence: TGCGCCAGCAGCCCCGGACTAGTGGGAGATAGGCAGTATTTT. Translated, it gives CASSPGLVGDRQYF.